This T cell receptor beta chain comes out of a study of blood T cell repertoires in COVID-19. Study-level background: The study drew acute and convalescent COVID-19 samples from the United States, Italy and Spain. T cells, B-cell-depleted T cells, or PBMCs provided the cDNA or gDNA that served as material.

Per the original methods: Reference gene primer amplification gave nucleated cell count estimates. Produced via immunoSEQ multiplex PCR; TCRdb's table is partial and in-frame only. V, J and clone size are taken as reported in that table, and D and trimming were inferred from the DNA itself. The table lists roughly 240,000 clones, around 78% of them singletons, with around 4.5% in the top ten. Germline CDR1 MRHNA, CDR2 SNTAGT. The CDR3 length is 16 residues. Trimming took 6 bases from V and 0 from J; bases not matched to a gene: 2. Sample: peripheral blood. The receptor comes from a man aged 55 to 69 who had recovered from COVID-19. This chain uses TRBV6-4 with TRBJ2-2; TRBD1 aligns across 12 bases. The DNA for the CDR3 is TGTGCCAGCAGAGGGACAGGGGGCGCGAACACCGGGGAGCTGTTTTTT. As protein: CASRGTGGANTGELFF.